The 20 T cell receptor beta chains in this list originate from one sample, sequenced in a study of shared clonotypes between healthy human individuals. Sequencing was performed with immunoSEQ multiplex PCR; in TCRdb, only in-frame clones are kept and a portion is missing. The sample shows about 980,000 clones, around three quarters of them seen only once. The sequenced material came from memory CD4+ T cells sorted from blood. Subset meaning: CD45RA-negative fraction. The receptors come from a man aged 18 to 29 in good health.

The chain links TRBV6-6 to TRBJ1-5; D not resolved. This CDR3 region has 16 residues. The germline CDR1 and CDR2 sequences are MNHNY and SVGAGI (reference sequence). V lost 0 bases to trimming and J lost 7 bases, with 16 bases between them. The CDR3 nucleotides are TGTGCCAGCAGTTACTCCATAACCCAGGTCGGACAGCCCCAGCATTTT. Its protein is CASSYSITQVGQPQHF.

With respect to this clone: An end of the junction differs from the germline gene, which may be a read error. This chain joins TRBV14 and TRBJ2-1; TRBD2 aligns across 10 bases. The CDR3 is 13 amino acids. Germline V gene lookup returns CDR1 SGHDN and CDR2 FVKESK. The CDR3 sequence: CASSQVLAGVLLF. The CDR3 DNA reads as TGTGCCAGCAGCCAAGTTCTAGCGGGAGTACTTCTCTTC.

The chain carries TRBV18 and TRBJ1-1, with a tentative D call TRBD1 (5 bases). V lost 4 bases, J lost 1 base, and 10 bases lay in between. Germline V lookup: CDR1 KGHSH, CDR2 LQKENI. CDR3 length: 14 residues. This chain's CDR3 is CASSLGPQNTEAFF. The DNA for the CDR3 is TGTGCCAGCTCACTGGGACCCCAGAACACTGAAGCTTTCTTT.

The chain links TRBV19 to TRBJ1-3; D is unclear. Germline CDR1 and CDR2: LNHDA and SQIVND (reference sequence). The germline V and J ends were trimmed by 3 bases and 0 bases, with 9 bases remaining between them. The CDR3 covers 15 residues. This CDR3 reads CASSMVKSSGNTIYF. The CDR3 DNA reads TGTGCCAGTAGTATGGTCAAGAGCTCTGGAAACACCATATATTTT.

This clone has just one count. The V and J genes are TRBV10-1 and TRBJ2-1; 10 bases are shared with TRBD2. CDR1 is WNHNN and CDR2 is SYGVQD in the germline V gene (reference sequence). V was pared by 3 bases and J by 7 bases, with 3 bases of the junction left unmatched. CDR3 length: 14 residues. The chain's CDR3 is CASSETSGMNEQFF. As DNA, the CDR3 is TGCGCCAGCAGTGAAACTAGCGGGATGAATGAGCAGTTCTTC.

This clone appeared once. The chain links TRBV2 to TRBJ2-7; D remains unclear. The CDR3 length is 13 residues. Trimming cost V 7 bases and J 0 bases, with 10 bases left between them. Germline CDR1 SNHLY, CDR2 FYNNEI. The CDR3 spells CASNGQHSYEQYF. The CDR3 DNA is TGTGCCAGCAATGGGCAGCACTCCTACGAGCAGTACTTC.

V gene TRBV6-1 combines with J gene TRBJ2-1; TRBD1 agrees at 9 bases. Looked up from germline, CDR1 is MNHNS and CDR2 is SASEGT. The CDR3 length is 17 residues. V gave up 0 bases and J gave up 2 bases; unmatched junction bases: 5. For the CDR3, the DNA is TGTGCCAGCAGTGAAGCCCCACAGGGGGCGCCCTACAATGAGCAGTTCTTC. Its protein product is CASSEAPQGAPYNEQFF.

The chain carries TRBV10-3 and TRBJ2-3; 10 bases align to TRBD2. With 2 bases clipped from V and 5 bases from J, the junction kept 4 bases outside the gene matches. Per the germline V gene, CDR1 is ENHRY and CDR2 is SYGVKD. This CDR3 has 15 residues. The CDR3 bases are TGTGCCATCAGTGAGGGAGCGGGAGGGAAAGATACGCAGTATTTT. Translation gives CAISEGAGGKDTQYF.

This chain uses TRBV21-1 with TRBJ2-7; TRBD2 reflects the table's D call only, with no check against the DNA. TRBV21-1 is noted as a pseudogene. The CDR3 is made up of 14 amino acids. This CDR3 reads CASSGLAGIYEQYF. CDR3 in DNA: TGTGCCAGCAGCGGTTTAGCGGGAATCTACGAGCAGTACTTC.

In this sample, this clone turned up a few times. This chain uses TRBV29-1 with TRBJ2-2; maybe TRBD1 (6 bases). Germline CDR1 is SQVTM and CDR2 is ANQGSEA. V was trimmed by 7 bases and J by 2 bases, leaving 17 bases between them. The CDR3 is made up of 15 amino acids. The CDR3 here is CSGTLGQLNTGELFF. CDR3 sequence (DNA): TGCAGCGGTACCTTAGGACAGCTAAACACCGGGGAGCTGTTTTTT.

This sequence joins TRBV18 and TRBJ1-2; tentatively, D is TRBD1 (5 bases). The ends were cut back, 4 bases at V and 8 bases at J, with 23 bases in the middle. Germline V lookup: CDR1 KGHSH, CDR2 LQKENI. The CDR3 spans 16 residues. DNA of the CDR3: TGTGCCAGCTCACTCTCCTCGACAGTTGTAGAAGGCGGCTACACCTTC. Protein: CASSLSSTVVEGGYTF.

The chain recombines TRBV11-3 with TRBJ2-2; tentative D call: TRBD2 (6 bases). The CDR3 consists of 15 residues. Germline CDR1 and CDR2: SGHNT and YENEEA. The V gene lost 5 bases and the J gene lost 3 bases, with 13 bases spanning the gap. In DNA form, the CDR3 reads TGTGCCAGCAGCCCGGGGGTTGAGGACACCGGGGAGCTGTTTTTT. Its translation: CASSPGVEDTGELFF.

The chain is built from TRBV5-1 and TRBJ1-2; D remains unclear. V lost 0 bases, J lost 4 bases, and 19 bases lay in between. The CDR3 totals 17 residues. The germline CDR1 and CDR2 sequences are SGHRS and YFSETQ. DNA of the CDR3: TGCGCCAGCAGCTTGGTATCCGGGCAGGTTGCCCTCTATGGCTACACCTTC. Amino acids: CASSLVSGQVALYGYTF.

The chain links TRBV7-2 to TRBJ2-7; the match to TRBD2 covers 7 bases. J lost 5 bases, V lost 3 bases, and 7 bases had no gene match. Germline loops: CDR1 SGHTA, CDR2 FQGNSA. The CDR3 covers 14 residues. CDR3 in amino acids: CASSFPAGSDEQYF. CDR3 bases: TGTGCCAGCAGCTTCCCAGCGGGAAGTGACGAGCAGTACTTC.

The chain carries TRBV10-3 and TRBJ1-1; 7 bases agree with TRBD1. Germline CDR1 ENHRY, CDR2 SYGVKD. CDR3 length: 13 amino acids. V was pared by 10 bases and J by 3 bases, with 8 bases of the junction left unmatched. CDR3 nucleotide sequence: TGTGCCACTTCCAGGGGGGAGGACACTGAAGCTTTCTTT. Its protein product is CATSRGEDTEAFF.

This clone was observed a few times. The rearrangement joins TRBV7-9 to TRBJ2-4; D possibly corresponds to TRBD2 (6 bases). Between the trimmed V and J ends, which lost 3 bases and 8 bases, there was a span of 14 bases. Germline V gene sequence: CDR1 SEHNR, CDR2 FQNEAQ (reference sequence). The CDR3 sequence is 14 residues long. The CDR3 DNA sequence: TGTGCCAGCAGCTTTGAGGGGACGGGAGACATTCAGTACTTC. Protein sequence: CASSFEGTGDIQYF.

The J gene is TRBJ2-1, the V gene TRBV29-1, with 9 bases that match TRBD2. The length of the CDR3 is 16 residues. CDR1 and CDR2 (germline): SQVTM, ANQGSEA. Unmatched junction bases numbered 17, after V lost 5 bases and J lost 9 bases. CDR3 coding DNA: TGCAGCGTTTATTACATCTCAGCGGGAGGTGCTACTGAGCAGTTCTTC. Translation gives CSVYYISAGGATEQFF.

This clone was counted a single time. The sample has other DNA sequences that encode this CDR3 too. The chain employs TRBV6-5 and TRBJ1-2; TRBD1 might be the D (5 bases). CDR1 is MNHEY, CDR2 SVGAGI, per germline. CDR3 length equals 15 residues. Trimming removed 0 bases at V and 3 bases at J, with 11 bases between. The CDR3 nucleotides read TGTGCCAGCAGTTACTCGACTGGGGGAGACTATGGCTACACCTTC. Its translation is CASSYSTGGDYGYTF.

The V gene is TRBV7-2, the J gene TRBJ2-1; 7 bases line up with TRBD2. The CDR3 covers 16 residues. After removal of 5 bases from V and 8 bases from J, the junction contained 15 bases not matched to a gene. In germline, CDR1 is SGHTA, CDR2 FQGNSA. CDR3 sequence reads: CASSPREALSPYEQFF. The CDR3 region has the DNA TGTGCCAGCAGCCCTCGGGAGGCCCTCTCCCCCTATGAGCAGTTCTTC.

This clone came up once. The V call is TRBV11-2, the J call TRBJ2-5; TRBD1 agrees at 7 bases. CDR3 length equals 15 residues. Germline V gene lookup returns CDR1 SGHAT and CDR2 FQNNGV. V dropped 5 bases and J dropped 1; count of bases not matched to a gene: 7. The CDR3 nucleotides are TGTGCCAGCAGCCCGGGACAGAAAGTCCAAGAGACCCAGTACTTC. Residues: CASSPGQKVQETQYF.